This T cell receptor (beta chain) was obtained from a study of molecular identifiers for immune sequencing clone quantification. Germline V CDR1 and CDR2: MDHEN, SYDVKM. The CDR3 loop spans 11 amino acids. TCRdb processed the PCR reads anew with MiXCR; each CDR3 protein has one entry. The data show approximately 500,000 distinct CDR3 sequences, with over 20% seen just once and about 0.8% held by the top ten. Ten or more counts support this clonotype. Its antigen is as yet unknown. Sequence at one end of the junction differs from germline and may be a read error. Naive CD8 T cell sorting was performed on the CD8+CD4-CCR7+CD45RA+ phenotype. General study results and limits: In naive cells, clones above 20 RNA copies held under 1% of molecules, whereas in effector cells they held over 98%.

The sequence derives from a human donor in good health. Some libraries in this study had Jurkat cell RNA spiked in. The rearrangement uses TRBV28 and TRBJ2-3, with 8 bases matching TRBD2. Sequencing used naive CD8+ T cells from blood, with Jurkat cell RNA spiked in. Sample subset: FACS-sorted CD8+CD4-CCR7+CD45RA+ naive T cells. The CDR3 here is CASSRGTSRNF. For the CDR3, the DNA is TGTGCCAGCAGTCGGGGGACTAGTAGGAATTTT.